This T cell receptor (beta chain) emerged from a study of cytotoxic CD8 clonotypes in ibrutinib-treated CLL. Study at large: There were over nine relapsed/refractory patients and around 15 treatment-naive patients, and around 18 were IGHV unmutated. Response samples were drawn at a median of approximately 11 months of treatment, range 6 to 36. Mean yields were approximately 270,000 productive templates and over 85,000 productive rearrangements per sample.

Trimming shortened V by 1 base and J by 4 bases, and 12 bases separated the two germline ends. CDR1 SGHKS and CDR2 YYEKEE come from the germline V gene (reference sequence). The CDR3 totals 15 residues. Clones were read by immunoSEQ multiplex PCR, and TCRdb kept only the in-frame ones, dropping some. The data show about 40,000 clones, 68% seen once. This clone was detected a few times. Its target is not known. Broader study findings: The clonality went up when patients responded to ibrutinib and dropped back toward baseline at progression.

This sequence was found in a human donor with chronic lymphocytic leukemia. This chain joins TRBV5-5 and TRBJ2-1, with D perhaps TRBD2 (6 bases). This sample comprised PBMCs, obtained at disease progression, from a patient treated with ibrutinib. The CDR3: CASSLLAGLYNEQFF. The CDR3 DNA sequence: TGTGCCAGCAGCTTGCTGGCGGGATTGTACAATGAGCAGTTCTTC.